The 5 T cell receptor beta chains below all came from one sample that was sequenced in a study of CD8+ T cells in alopecia areata. It was with CD4, CD8alpha, NKG2D, NKG2ACE and other markers that pooled cutaneous lymph node cells were sorted. Extracted from the samples, RNA was reverse transcribed into cDNA to serve as the sequencing template. Sequenced by immunoSEQ multiplex PCR; TCRdb stores in-frame clones only, minus some. This record lists more than 250,000 clones, none seen once only, and the top ten clones contain 1.2%. Material: CD4+ T cells sorted from a lymph node. The source is a C3H/HeJ mouse with alopecia areata. These mice share the MHC haplotype H2-k.

With respect to this clone: Each gene name is a mouse one. The sequenced fragment ends 4 residues before the CDR3 boundary, so the rest is inferred from the germline J gene. Other DNA sequences in this specimen translate into the identical CDR3. The V call is TRBV13-1, the J call TRBJ2-5; 10 bases fit TRBD2. This CDR3 contains 14 residues. CDR1 and CDR2 from the germline V gene are NSHNY and SYGAGN. Incomplete CDR3 DNA: TGTGCCAGCAGTGATCTGGGGGGGCTGGAC. Amino acid sequence: CASSDLGGLD. The whole CDR3 is CASSDLGGLDTQYF.

Notes on this clone: Mouse gene names and germline throughout. The read gets to within 4 residues of the CDR3 end, and the germline J gene fills in the rest. The chain links TRBV5 to TRBJ2-5; the match to TRBD2 covers 9 bases. After removal of 2 bases from V and 0 bases from J, the junction contained 3 bases not matched to a gene. Germline CDR1 reads LGHNA; CDR2 reads YNLKQL (reference sequence). There are 16 residues in the CDR3. The part of the CDR3 DNA that was read is TGTGCCAGCAGCCAACTGGGGGGGACTAACCAAGAC. Amino acids: CASSQLGGTNQD. The CDR3 in its entirety is CASSQLGGTNQDTQYF.

Of note for this clone: The listed genes are named as in mouse. The CDR3 end falls 4 residues outside the read, so it is completed with the germline J gene. The chain employs TRBV13-2 and TRBJ2-2; the D gene is possibly TRBD1 (5 bases). Germline values: CDR1 NNHNN, CDR2 SYGAGS (reference sequence). The CDR3 has 12 amino acids. Incomplete CDR3 DNA: TGTGCCAGCGGTGCGCAGGGCGGG. It yields the protein CASGAQGG. Given in full, the CDR3 is CASGAQGGQLYF.

This clone appeared a few times. Any gene name here is a mouse gene name. The observed sequence ends 4 residues before the CDR3 terminus, with the missing tail filled in from the germline J gene. The chain uses TRBV13-3 and TRBJ1-1; weak D call: TRBD1 (5 bases). The CDR3 totals 11 residues. Germline loops: CDR1 NNHDY, CDR2 SYVADS. Partial CDR3 DNA: TGTGCCAGCAGTTCAGGGATA. This sequence encodes CASSSGI. In full, the CDR3 reads CASSSGIEVFF.

This clone was counted only a few times. Genes here carry mouse names. The DNA ends 4 residues before the CDR3 does, and the rest of the CDR3 is filled in from the germline J gene. The same CDR3 is also encoded by other DNA sequences in this sample. V gene TRBV29 combines with J gene TRBJ1-2, with TRBD1 matching 8 bases. After removal of 5 bases from V and 2 bases from J, the junction contained 4 bases not matched to a gene. Germline-derived CDR1 and CDR2 are MSHET and SYDVDS. This CDR3 contains 14 residues. The CDR3 loop is CASSPGQGNSDYTF. Incomplete CDR3 DNA: TGTGCTAGCAGTCCCGGACAGGGTAACTCC.